These 8 T cell receptor beta chains share one sample of origin, sequenced in a study of long-term antiretroviral therapy in people with HIV. A v3.0 immunoSEQ assay was performed at survey level. Generated by immunoSEQ multiplex PCR, the TCRdb table keeps only in-frame clones and is missing some. The repertoire consists of about 25,000 clones, with over 85% occurring once and the leading ten covering 9% to 10%. Sequences were derived from unsorted PBMCs, sampled 7.6 years after starting antiretroviral therapy. Receptor source: a woman in her thirties or forties with HIV.

The chain is built from TRBV11-3 and TRBJ1-3, with no clear D. Looked up from germline, CDR1 is SGHNT and CDR2 is YENEEA. This CDR3 is 14 amino acids long. The ends were cut back, 6 bases at V and 6 bases at J, with 15 bases in the middle. The CDR3 is CASSRAGSENTIYF. The CDR3 nucleotides read TGTGCCAGCAGTCGGGCGGGTAGCGAAAACACCATATATTTT. Full variable domain (missing parts from reference TRBV11-3 and TRBJ1-3): EAGVVQSPRYKIIEKKQPVAFWCNPISGHNTLYWYLQNLGQGPELLIRYENEEAVDDSQLPKDRFSAERLKGVDSTLKIQPAELGDSAVYLCASSRAGSENTIYFGEGSWLTVV.

CDR3 coding DNA: TGTGCCAGCAGCTCTCCGGGACAGTCTAATGAAAAACTGTTTTTT. This sequence encodes CASSSPGQSNEKLFF. This chain uses TRBV5-4 with TRBJ1-4, with 7 bases lining up with TRBD1. The CDR3 runs 15 residues. Trimming at V came to 3 bases and at J to 3 bases, leaving 5 bases not matched to a gene. Germline CDR1 reads SGHNT; CDR2 reads YYREEE (reference sequence).

The rearrangement links TRBV19 to TRBJ2-7; 11 positions match TRBD1. From germline, CDR1 is LNHDA and CDR2 SQIVND (reference sequence). The junction had 3 bases not matched to a gene; V was cut back by 4 bases and J by 4 bases. There are 14 residues in the CDR3. The chain's CDR3 is CASSKGQGVYEQYF. CDR3 nucleotide sequence: TGTGCCAGTAGTAAGGGACAGGGGGTGTACGAGCAGTACTTC.

The chain recombines TRBV5-4 with TRBJ2-3, with TRBD2 identical over 10 bases. The germline V gene encodes CDR1 SGHNT and CDR2 YYREEE (reference sequence). The ends lost 0 bases at V and 2 bases at J; junction bases unmatched: 6. CDR3 length: 17 residues. The CDR3 DNA reads TGTGCCAGCAGCTTGGCCGTCAGCGGGGGGGCCACAGATACGCAGTATTTT. It translates to CASSLAVSGGATDTQYF.

The chain has TRBV9 and TRBJ2-5, with 8 bases fitting TRBD1. Germline CDR1 SGDLS, CDR2 YYNGEE. The CDR3 totals 14 residues. V trimming: 4 bases; J trimming: 2 bases; junction bases outside the gene matches: 4. CDR3 loop: CASSPGQAQETQYF. Here the CDR3 DNA reads TGTGCCAGCAGCCCGGGACAGGCGCAAGAGACCCAGTACTTC.

This clone was seen a few times. The chain links TRBV11-3 to TRBJ2-7; D unclear. Trimming cost V 2 bases and J 5 bases, with 10 bases left between them. CDR3 length equals 13 residues. CDR1 is SGHNT, CDR2 YENEEA, per germline. CDR3 sequence (DNA): TGTGCCAGCAGCTTAACGCGGTGGGACGAGCAGTACTTC. It encodes CASSLTRWDEQYF.

The CDR3 reads CASSRDRGFGYTF. CDR3 nucleotides: TGTGCCAGCAGCCGGGACAGGGGGTTTGGCTACACCTTC. This sequence joins TRBV5-6 and TRBJ1-2; the match to TRBD1 covers 11 bases. From germline, CDR1 is SGHDT and CDR2 YYEEEE. The CDR3 covers 13 residues. Trimming removed 4 bases from V and 7 bases from J; junction bases left unmatched: 3. The variable domain in full, completed from reference TRBV5-6 and TRBJ1-2, reads DAGVTQSPTHLIKTRGQQVTLRCSPKSGHDTVSWYQQALGQGPQFIFQYYEEEERQRGNFPDRFSGHQFPNYSSELNVNALLLGDSALYLCASSRDRGFGYTFGSGTRLTVV.

About this clone itself: One end of the junction varies from germline; a read error may be responsible. The chain combines TRBV29-1 with TRBJ2-7, with 8 nucleotides matching TRBD2. The CDR3 extends over 14 amino acids. Germline V gene sequence: CDR1 SQVTM, CDR2 ANQGSEA. CDR3 residues: CSVGGRGGSDEQYF. The DNA for the CDR3 is TGCAGCGTTGGAGGCCGGGGGGGCTCCGACGAGCAGTACTTC.